The present entry profiles one T cell receptor (beta chain) with its context. The antigen it recognizes is unknown. Base-call qualities are not available, and no considerably larger clone is one nucleotide away. The data are from a study of T cell repertoires in ileal Crohn's disease (dated by TCRdb to the late 2010s). A note on the overall study: The median duration of disease was roughly eight years, and at the time of surgery around 32% of patients were active smokers. Surgery was performed for a complication in all patients, with stricturing disease in about 61% and penetrating disease in approximately 40%. Postoperative therapy was given to about half of the patients, with thiopurines administered to approximately twelve patients and anti-TNF agents administered to more than 15 patients. A prospective multicentre cohort supplied the 50 or so Crohn's disease patients whose TCR repertoires were analysed. The study ran alongside a multicentre cohort designed to identify predictors of early endoscopic recurrence after ileocolonic resection. A Rutgeerts score above i0 was used to define endoscopic postoperative recurrence. A total of around 150 mucosal samples from roughly 60 patients were sequenced, collected from several sites on the surgical specimen as well as at postoperative endoscopy.

Adults with ileal or ileocolonic Crohn's disease and an indication for ileocolonic resection were eligible for inclusion. Before DNA extraction, whole ileal mucosal biopsies were kept frozen at -80 degrees C. Genomic DNA was extracted from frozen whole biopsies with a TRizol-based method and quantified on a NanoDrop 2000 spectrophotometer. Including the terminal cysteine and phenylalanine, the CDR3 comprises 13 residues. Just CDR3 DNA is preserved here, 39 bases in frame from base 1. V was cut back by 0 bases and J by 9 bases, leaving a gap of 9 bases between them. Via the germline V gene (reference sequence), CDR1 is LNHNV and CDR2 YYDKDF. The full study reports these points: Only a subgroup of patients, of unstated size, had mucosal CD4 and CD8 T cells sorted and sequenced. Endoscopic recurrence was linked to a higher percentage of high-frequency clones at surgery, and recurrence occurred in every patient whose clonality exceeded 26.8% (18/57). Patients who were active smokers at surgery had a significantly higher proportion of clonal expansions than non-smokers (around 25% vs 18%, p=0.02). More high-frequency clones were carried by sorted CD8 T cells than by CD4 T cells, suggesting that mucosal expansions were mainly CD8.

For commercial TCRB immunosequencing, approximately 460 nanograms of biopsy DNA were submitted for each sample. Adaptive Biotechnology amplified CDR3 regions from genomic DNA with a two-step multiplex PCR that controlled for amplification bias. Primers covering every V and J gene segment were used in the first PCR, while barcodes and Illumina adapters were added in the second PCR. CDR3 libraries were sequenced using an Illumina instrument. Per the original workflow: Vendor-provided pipelines were combined with custom analysis of raw data in R/Bioconductor under R version 3.3.0. Clonality, which ranges from 0 to 1, was calculated as the inverse of the normalised Shannon entropy across all productive clones. High-frequency clones were defined as the repertoire share of the top 100 clones, retaining only clones passing a 95% confidence test. Overlap between samples was measured with the Morisita-Horn index, while repertoire diversity was measured with the Simpson index. The source is immuneACCESS, and TCRdb retained only in-frame sequences with V and J called. Part of the clones is not carried over; for the studies checked, unresolved V genes explain less than half of this, and the remainder is unexplained. That table gives V, J and clone size, and the DNA gave D and trimming. The sample data list under 20,000 clones, and less than 85% of these were observed just once. The ten top clones hold around 10% of the sample.

The chain employs TRBV15 and TRBJ2-1; no confident D gene assignment can be made. The sequence derives from an adult with Crohn's disease. Source material: ileal tissue. This receptor carries the CDR3 CATSRDPAAEQFF. The DNA is TGTGCCACCAGCAGAGATCCGGCGGCTGAGCAGTTCTTC.